One sample yielded the 10 T cell receptor beta chains listed below, sequenced in a study of blood T cells in healthy people across ages. For the second PCR, which ran for about 6 to 11 cycles, a sample-barcoded 5' primer and a J-beta primer mix were used. Via MiXCR, TCRdb re-called the 5' RACE reads, giving one row per CDR3 protein. The repertoire has approximately 900,000 distinct CDR3 sequences, 29% of them found once; the top ten carry roughly 10%. These data were likewise used in another study, on T cells of mothers and their children.

Input material: blood. The receptor set was obtained from a woman in her forties in good health.

This chain uses TRBV7-2 with TRBJ1-1, with a weak D call TRBD1 (6 bases). The CDR3 contains 14 residues. V lost 4 bases to trimming and J lost 7 bases, with 16 bases between them. The germline CDR1 and CDR2 sequences are SGHTA and FQGNSA. This CDR3 is CASSSLGGQLEAFF. In DNA, the CDR3 is TGTGCCAGCAGCTCCCTAGGGGGGCAGCTTGAAGCTTTCTTT.

A word on this clonotype: The junction departs from the called germline gene at one end, perhaps through a read error. V and J are TRBV5-1 and TRBJ2-5; TRBD2 aligns across 8 bases. The CDR3 runs to 15 residues. Germline V CDR1 and CDR2: SGHRS, YFSETQ. CDR3 DNA: TGCACCAGCAGCGGGGGAGACTATTTAGAAGAGACCCAGTACTTC. Its translation: CTSSGGDYLEETQYF.

This clonotype has a count of ten or more. The chain couples TRBV4-3 to TRBJ2-7; D gene unclear. This CDR3 comprises 15 residues. Germline CDR1 and CDR2: LGHNA and YSLEER. Trimming took 0 bases from V and 3 from J, leaving 12 bases between them. CDR3 DNA sequence: TGCGCCAGCAGCCAAGATACTGGGGATCTCTACGAGCAGTACTTC. Translating gives CASSQDTGDLYEQYF.

This clonotype was seen a handful of times. This chain connects TRBV5-6 to TRBJ1-5; a possible D gene is TRBD1 (6 bases). CDR1 and CDR2 (germline): SGHDT, YYEEEE. The CDR3 has 16 residues. The V gene lost 4 bases and the J gene lost 5 bases, with 19 bases spanning the gap. DNA of the CDR3: TGTGCCAGCAGCCACCTGAGGGGGGAAGGATATCAGCCCCAGCATTTT. Its translation: CASSHLRGEGYQPQHF.

This chain uses TRBV12-5 with TRBJ1-3; D is ambiguous. The germline V gene encodes CDR1 LGHNT and CDR2 FRNRAP. V was pared by 2 bases and J by 0 bases, with 14 bases between. The CDR3 length is 17 residues. CDR3 in DNA: TGTGCTAGTGGTTTGACTACGACACTGAGCTCTGGAAACACCATATATTTT. It yields the protein CASGLTTTLSSGNTIYF. The full variable domain, its missing parts supplied by reference TRBV12-5 and TRBJ1-3, is DARVTQTPRHKVTEMGQEVTMRCQPILGHNTVFWYRQTMMQGLELLAYFRNRAPLDDSGMPKDRFSAEMPDATLATLKIQPSEPRDSAVYFCASGLTTTLSSGNTIYFGEGSWLTVV.

This clonotype has more than one count but fewer than ten. V is TRBV25-1 and J is TRBJ1-6; TRBD1 agrees at 7 bases. This CDR3 is 14 amino acids long. V shed 7 bases and J 4 bases; nucleotides not matched to a gene: 4. The V gene's germline CDR1 is MGHDK and CDR2 SYGVNS. CDR3 residues: CASKETGYNSPLHF. The DNA of the CDR3 is TGTGCCAGCAAGGAGACAGGGTATAATTCACCCCTCCACTTT.

Concerning this clonotype itself: Lacking the conserved final phenylalanine or tryptophan, this CDR3 likely reflects a read error. This rearrangement joins TRBV18 to TRBJ1-2; weak D call: TRBD1 (5 bases). The germline V gene has CDR1 KGHSH and CDR2 LQKENI. The CDR3 runs to 17 residues. Trimming took 1 base from V and 6 from J, leaving 21 bases between them. The CDR3: CASSPLASPRALDGYTC. Written as DNA, the CDR3 is TGTGCCAGCTCACCACTCGCCTCCCCCAGGGCCCTTGATGGCTACACCTGC.

This clonotype was observed at least ten times. The chain is built from TRBV6-5 and TRBJ1-2; 9 bases line up with TRBD1. Germline CDR1 reads MNHEY; CDR2 reads SVGAGI. The ends lost 4 bases at V and 2 bases at J; junction bases unmatched: 8. The CDR3 totals 16 residues. In DNA form, the CDR3 reads TGTGCCAGCAGTTTCAGGACAGGGGCAGCGAACTATGGCTACACCTTC. This encodes CASSFRTGAANYGYTF.

The DNA of the CDR3 is TGTGCCAGCAGCATAGGGACAGTCGGATACGAGCAGTACTTC. Translated: CASSIGTVGYEQYF. The chain joins TRBV7-6 to TRBJ2-7; the match to TRBD1 covers 7 bases. Germline CDR1 is SGHVS and CDR2 is FNYEAQ. Trimming removed 5 bases from V and 4 bases from J; junction bases left unmatched: 8. CDR3 size: 14 residues.

The sample holds many counts of this clonotype. This chain connects TRBV20-1 to TRBJ2-4; 10 bases map to TRBD2. The CDR3 runs 15 residues. The trim removed 6 bases at V and 7 bases at J, leaving 12 bases unmatched. CDR1 is DFQATT and CDR2 is SNEGSKA in the germline V gene (reference sequence). The DNA for the CDR3 is TGCAGTGCAGAGGCTAAGCGGGGGGGCTCGAACATTCAGTACTTC. Translated, it gives CSAEAKRGGSNIQYF.